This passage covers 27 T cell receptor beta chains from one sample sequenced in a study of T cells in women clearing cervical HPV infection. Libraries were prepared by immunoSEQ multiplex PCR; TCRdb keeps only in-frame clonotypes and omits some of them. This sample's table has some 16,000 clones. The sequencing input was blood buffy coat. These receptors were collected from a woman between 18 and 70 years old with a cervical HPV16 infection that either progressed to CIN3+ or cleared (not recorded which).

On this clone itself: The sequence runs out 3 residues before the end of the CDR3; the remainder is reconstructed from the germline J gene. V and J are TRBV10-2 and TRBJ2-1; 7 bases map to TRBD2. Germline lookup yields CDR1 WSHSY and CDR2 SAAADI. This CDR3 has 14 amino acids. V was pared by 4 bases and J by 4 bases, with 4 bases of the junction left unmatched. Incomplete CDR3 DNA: TGCGCCAGCAGTGCGGGGGGACCATACAATGAG. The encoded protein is CASSAGGPYNE. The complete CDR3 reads CASSAGGPYNEQFF.

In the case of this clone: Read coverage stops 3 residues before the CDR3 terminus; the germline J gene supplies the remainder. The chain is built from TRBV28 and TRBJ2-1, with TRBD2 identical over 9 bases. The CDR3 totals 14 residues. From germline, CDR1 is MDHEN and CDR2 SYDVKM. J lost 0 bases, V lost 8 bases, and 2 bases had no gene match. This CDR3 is CASRSGGSYNEQFF. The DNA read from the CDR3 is TGTGCCAGCCGTAGCGGGGGCTCCTACAATGAG.

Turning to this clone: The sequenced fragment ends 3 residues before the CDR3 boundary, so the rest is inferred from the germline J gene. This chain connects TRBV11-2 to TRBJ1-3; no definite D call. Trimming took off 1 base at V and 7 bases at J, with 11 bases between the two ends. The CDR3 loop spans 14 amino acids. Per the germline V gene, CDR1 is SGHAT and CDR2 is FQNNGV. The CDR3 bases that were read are TGTGCCAGCAGCTTAGCGCAGGCCCCGAACACC. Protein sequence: CASSLAQAPNT. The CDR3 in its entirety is CASSLAQAPNTIYF.

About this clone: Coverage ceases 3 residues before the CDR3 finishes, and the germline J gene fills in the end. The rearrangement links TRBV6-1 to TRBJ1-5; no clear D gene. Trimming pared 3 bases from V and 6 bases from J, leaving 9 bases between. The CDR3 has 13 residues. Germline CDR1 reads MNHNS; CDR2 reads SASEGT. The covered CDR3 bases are TGTGCCAGCAGTGAGCAGGTGGGTCAGCCC. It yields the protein CASSEQVGQP. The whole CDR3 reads CASSEQVGQPQHF.

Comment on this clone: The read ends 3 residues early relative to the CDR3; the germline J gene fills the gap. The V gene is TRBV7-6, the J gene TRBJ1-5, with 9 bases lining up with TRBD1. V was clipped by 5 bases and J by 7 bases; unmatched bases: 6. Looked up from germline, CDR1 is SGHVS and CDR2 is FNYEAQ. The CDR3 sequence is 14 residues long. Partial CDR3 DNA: TGTGCCAGCAGCGTTACAGGGGGCGCCCAGCCC. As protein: CASSVTGGAQP. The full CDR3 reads CASSVTGGAQPQHF.

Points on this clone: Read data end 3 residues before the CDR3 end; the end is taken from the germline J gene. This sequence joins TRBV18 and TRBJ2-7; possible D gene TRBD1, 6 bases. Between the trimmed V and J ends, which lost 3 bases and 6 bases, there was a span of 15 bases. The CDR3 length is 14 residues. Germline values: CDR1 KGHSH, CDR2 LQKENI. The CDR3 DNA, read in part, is TGTGCCAGCTCACCTCTAGACAGGAGGCCCGAG. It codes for CASSPLDRRPE. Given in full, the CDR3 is CASSPLDRRPEQYF.

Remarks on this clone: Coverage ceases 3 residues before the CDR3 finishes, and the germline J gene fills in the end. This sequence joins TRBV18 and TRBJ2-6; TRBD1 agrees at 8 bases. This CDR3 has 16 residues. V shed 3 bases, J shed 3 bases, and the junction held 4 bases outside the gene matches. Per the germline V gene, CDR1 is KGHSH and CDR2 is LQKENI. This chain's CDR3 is CASSPTGVGGANVLTF. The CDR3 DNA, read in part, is TGTGCCAGCTCACCGACAGGGGTAGGTGGGGCCAACGTC.

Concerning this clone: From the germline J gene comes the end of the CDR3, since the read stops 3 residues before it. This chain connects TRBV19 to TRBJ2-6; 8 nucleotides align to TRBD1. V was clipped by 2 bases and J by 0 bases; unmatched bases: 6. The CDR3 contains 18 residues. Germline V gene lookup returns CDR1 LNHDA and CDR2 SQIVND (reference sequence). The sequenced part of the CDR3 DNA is TGTGCCAGTAGTATACAGACAGGGGAGCTCTCTGGGGCCAACGTC. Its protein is CASSIQTGELSGANV. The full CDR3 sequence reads CASSIQTGELSGANVLTF.

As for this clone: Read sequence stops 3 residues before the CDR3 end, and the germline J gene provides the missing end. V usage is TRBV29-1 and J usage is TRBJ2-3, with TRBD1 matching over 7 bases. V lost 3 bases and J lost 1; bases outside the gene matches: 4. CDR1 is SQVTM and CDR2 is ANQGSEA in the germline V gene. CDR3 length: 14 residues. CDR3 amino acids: CSVEGQTRTDTQYF. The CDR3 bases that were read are TGCAGCGTTGAGGGACAGACCCGCACAGATACG.

The part of the CDR3 DNA that was read is TGTGCCAGTAGTATACCCCGGGGGTCTAATGAAAAA. Its translation: CASSIPRGSNEK. In full, the CDR3 reads CASSIPRGSNEKLFF. V and J are TRBV19 and TRBJ1-4; tentatively, D is TRBD1 (5 bases). From the germline J gene comes the end of the CDR3, since the read stops 3 residues before it. Trimming took 2 bases from V and 3 from J, leaving 10 bases between them. This CDR3 region has 15 residues. Germline V gene lookup returns CDR1 LNHDA and CDR2 SQIVND (reference sequence).

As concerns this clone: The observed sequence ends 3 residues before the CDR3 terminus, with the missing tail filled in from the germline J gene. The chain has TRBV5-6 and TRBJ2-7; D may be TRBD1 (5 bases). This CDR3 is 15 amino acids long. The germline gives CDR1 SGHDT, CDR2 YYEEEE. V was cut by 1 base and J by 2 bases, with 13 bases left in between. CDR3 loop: CASSLNKGFAYEQYF. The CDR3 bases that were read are TGTGCCAGCAGCTTGAACAAGGGGTTCGCCTACGAG.

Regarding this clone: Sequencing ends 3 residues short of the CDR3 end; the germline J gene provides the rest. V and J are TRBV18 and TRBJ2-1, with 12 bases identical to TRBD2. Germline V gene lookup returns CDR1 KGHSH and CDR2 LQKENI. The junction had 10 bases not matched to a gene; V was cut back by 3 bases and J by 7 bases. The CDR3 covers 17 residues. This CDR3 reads CASSPPSGTSGLNEQFF. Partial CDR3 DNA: TGTGCCAGCTCACCCCCATCCGGGACTAGCGGGTTAAATGAG. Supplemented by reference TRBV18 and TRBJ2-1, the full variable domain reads NAGVMQNPRHLVRRRGQEARLRCSPMKGHSHVYWYRQLPEEGLKFMVYLQKENIIDESGMPKERFSAEFPKEGPSILRIQQVVRGDSAAYFCASSPPSGTSGLNEQFFGPGTRLTVL.

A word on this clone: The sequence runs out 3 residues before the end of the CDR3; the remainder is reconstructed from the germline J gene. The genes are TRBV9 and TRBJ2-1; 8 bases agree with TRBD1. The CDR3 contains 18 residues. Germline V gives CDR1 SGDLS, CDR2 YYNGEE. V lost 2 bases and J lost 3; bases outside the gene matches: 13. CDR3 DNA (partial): TGTGCCAGCAGCGTCGACCCCGTACCGGACAGGGTCTACAATGAG. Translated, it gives CASSVDPVPDRVYNE. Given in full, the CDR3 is CASSVDPVPDRVYNEQFF.

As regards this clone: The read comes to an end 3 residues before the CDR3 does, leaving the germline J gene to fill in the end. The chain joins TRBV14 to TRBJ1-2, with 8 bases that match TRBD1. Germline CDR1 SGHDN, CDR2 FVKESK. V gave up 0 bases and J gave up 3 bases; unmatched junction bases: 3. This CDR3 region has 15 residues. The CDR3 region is CASSQERTGHYGYTF. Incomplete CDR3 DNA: TGTGCCAGCAGCCAAGAACGGACAGGGCACTATGGC.

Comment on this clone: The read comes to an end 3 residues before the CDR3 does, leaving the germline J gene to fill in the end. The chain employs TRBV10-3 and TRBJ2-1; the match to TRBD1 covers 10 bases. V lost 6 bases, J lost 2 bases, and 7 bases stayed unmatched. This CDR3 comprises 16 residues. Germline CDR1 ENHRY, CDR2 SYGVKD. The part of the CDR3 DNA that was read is TGTGCCATCAGGAGCCCGGGACAGGGGACCTACAATGAG. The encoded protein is CAIRSPGQGTYNE. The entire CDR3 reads CAIRSPGQGTYNEQFF.

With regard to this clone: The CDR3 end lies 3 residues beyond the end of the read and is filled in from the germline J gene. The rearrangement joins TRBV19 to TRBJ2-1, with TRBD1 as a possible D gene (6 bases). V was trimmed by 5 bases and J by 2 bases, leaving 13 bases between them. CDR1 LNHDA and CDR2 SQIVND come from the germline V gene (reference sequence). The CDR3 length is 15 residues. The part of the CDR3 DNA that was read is TGTGCCAGTAGTCAGGTGCAGGGGACCTACAATGAG. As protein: CASSQVQGTYNE. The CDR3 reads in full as CASSQVQGTYNEQFF.

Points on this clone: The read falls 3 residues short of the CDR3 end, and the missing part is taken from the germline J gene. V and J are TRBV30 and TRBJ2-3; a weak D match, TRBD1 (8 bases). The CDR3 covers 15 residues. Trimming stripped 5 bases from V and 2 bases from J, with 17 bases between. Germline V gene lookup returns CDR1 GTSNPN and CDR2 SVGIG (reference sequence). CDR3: CAWGNRGGNTDTQYF. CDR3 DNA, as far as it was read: TGTGCCTGGGGTAACAGGGGGGGGAACACAGATACG.

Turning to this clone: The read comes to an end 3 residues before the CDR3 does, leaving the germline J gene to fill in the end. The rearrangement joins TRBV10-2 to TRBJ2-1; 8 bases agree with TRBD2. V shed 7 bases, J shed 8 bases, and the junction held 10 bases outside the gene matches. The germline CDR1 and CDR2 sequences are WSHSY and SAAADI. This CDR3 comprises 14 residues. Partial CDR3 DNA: TGCGCCAGCATGGGGACTAGGTGGGACTATGAG. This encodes CASMGTRWDYE. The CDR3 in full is CASMGTRWDYEQFF.

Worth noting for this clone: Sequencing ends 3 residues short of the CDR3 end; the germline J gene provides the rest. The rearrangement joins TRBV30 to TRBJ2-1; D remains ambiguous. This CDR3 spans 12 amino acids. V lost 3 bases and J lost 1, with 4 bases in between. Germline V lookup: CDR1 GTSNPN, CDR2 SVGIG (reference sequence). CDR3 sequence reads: CAWRRSYNEQFF. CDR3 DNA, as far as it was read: TGTGCCTGGAGGAGGTCCTACAATGAG.

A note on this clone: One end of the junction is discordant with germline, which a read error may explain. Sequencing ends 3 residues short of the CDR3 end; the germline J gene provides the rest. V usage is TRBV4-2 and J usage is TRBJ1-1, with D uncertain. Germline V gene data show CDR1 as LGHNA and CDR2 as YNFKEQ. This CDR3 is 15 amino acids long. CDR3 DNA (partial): TGCGCCAGCAGCCCCGACCTGCGGGGGAACACTGAA. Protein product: CASSPDLRGNTE. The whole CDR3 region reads CASSPDLRGNTEAFF.

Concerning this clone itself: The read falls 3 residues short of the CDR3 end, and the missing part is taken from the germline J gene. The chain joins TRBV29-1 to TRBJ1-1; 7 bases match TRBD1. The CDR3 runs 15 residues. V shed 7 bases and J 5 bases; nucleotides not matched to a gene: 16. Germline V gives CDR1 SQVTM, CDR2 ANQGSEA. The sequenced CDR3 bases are TGCAGCGCCCCTTTACCACAGGGGTCGGGAACTGAA. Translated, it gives CSAPLPQGSGTE. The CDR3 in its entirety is CSAPLPQGSGTEAFF.

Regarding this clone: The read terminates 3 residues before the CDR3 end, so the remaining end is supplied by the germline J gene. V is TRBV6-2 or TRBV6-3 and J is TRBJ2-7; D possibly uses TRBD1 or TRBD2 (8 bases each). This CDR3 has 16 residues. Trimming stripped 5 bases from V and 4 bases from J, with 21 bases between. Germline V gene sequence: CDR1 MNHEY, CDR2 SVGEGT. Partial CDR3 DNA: TGTGCCAGCAGTCGGGCCGGGAGGGACAGGAGATACGAG. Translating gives CASSRAGRDRRYE. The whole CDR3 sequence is CASSRAGRDRRYEQYF.

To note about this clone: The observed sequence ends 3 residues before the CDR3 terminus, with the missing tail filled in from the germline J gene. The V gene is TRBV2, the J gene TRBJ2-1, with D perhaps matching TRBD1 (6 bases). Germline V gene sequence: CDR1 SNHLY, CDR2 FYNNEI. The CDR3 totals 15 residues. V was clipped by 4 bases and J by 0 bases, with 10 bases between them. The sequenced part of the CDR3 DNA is TGTGCCAGCAGTGCGGACAGAAGCTCCTACAATGAG. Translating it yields CASSADRSSYNE. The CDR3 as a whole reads CASSADRSSYNEQFF.

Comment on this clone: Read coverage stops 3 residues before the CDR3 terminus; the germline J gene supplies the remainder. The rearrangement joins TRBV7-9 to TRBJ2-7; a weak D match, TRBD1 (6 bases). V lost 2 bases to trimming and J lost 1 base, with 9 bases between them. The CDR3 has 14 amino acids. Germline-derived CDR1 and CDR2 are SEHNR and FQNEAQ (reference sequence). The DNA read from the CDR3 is TGTGCCAGCAGCTTAATGACAGGTTCCTACGAG. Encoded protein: CASSLMTGSYE. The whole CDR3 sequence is CASSLMTGSYEQYF.

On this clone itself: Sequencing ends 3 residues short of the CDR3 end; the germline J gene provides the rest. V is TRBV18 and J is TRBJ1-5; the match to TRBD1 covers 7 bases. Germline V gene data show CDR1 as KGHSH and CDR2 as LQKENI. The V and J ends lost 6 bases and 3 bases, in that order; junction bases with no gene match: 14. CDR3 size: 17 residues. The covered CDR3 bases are TGTGCCAGCTCCCGAGGGCTGGGACAGTCAAACAATCAGCCC. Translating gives CASSRGLGQSNNQP. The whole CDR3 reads CASSRGLGQSNNQPQHF.

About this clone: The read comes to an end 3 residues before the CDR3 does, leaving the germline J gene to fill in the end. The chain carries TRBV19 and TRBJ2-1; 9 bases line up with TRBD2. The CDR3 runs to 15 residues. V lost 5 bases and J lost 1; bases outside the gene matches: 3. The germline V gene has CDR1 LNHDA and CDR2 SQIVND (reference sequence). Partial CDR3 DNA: TGTGCCAGTAGTCAAGCGGGGGGATCCTACAATGAG. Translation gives CASSQAGGSYNE. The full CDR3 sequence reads CASSQAGGSYNEQFF.

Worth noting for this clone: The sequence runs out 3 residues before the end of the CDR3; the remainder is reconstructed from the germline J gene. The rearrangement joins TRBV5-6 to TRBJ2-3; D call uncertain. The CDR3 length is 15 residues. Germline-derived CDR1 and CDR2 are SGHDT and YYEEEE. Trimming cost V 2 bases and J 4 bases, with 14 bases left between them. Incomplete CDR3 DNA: TGTGCCAGCAGCTTCGGGTTGGTGAGCGCAGATACG. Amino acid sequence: CASSFGLVSADT. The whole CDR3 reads CASSFGLVSADTQYF.